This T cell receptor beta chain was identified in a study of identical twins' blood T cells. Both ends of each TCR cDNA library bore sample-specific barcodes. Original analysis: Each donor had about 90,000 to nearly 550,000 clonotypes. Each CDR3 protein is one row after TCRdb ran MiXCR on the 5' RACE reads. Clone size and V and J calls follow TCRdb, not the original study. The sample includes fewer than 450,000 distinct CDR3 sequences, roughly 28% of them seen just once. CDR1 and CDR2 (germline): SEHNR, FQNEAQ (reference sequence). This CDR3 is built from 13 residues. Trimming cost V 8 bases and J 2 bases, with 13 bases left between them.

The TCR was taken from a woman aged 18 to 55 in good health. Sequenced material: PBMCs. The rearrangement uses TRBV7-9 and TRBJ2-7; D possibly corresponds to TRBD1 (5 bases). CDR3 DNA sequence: TGTGCCAGCGGAAATGACAGCCCCTACGAGCAGTACTTC. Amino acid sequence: CASGNDSPYEQYF.